The 7 T cell receptor beta chains listed next were all sequenced from one sample in a study of blood T cell repertoires in COVID-19 (dated by TCRdb to 2020 to 2022). The library was obtained by the immunoSEQ multiplex PCR assay. Entries here come from immuneACCESS through TCRdb and include only in-frame sequences with V and J called. Some clones fail to appear in such tables; in the studies checked, an unresolved V gene covers under half of the shortfall, and the cause of the remainder is unknown. The sample table contains some 180,000 clones; only one count was recorded for 85% of them. The ten largest clones add up to 6.2% of the sample. The sequenced material came from PBMCs or T cells enriched from blood (not recorded which). The receptor set was obtained from a man in his forties who had recovered from COVID-19.

The chain uses TRBV6-5 and TRBJ1-6; D remains ambiguous. CDR3 length: 16 residues. The V gene's germline CDR1 is MNHEY and CDR2 SVGAGI. Trimming took off 4 bases at V and 7 bases at J, with 17 bases between the two ends. DNA of the CDR3: TGTGCCAGCAGTTCTGCAGGCCGCCTTCTAAATTCACCCCTCCACTTT. This codes for CASSSAGRLLNSPLHF.

The V call is TRBV28, the J call TRBJ1-1, with a tentative D call TRBD1 (6 bases). Germline V CDR1 and CDR2: MDHEN, SYDVKM. CDR3 size: 14 residues. V was cut by 6 bases and J by 5 bases, with 16 bases left in between. The CDR3 coding sequence is TGTGCCAGCAGATCAGGGGCCCCGGGGACTGAAGCTTTCTTT. Translation gives CASRSGAPGTEAFF.

The V and J genes are TRBV7-6 and TRBJ1-1; unclear D gene. The length of the CDR3 is 11 residues. Trimming removed 6 bases at V and 6 bases at J, with 8 bases between. In germline, CDR1 is SGHVS, CDR2 FNYEAQ. CDR3 bases: TGTGCCAGCAGGACGGGTCCTGAAGCTTTCTTT. Translation gives CASRTGPEAFF.

V usage is TRBV9 and J usage is TRBJ1-5, with D possibly being TRBD1 (5 bases). CDR1 is SGDLS and CDR2 is YYNGEE in the germline V gene. The V end lost 2 bases, the J end lost 2 bases, and 8 bases lay between the germline ends. CDR3 size: 14 residues. The CDR3 region has the DNA TGTGCCAGCAGCGTTGGGACTGGCAATCAGCCCCAGCATTTT. Protein sequence: CASSVGTGNQPQHF.

V usage is TRBV7-9 and J usage is TRBJ2-5, with a weak D call TRBD1 (6 bases). This CDR3 spans 14 amino acids. The germline gives CDR1 SEHNR, CDR2 FQNEAQ (reference sequence). V lost 2 bases and J lost 3, with 10 bases in between. CDR3 protein: CASSLQGSKETQYF. CDR3 in DNA: TGTGCCAGCAGCTTACAGGGGTCTAAAGAGACCCAGTACTTC.

In regard to this clone: Germline and junction disagree at one end, which may indicate a read error. This chain connects TRBV28 to TRBJ1-4; no reliable D call. The CDR3 extends over 12 amino acids. Germline V gives CDR1 MDHEN, CDR2 SYDVKM. The CDR3 DNA is TGTGCCAGCAGTTTTGAGGGCCGAAAATTGTTTTTT. It yields the protein CASSFEGRKLFF.

This clone came up a few times. Additional DNA sequences in this sample encode the identical CDR3. V usage is TRBV4-1 and J usage is TRBJ1-6, with 7 bases fitting TRBD1. This CDR3 spans 14 amino acids. After removal of 3 bases from V and 7 bases from J, the junction contained 3 bases not matched to a gene. The germline V gene encodes CDR1 MGHRA and CDR2 YSYEKL. The CDR3 reads CASSQTGLNSPLHF. The CDR3 DNA reads as TGCGCCAGCAGCCAGACAGGGTTGAATTCACCCCTCCACTTT.